The present entry profiles one T cell receptor beta chain with its context. What it binds is not known. This sample stems from a study of T cell responses to AZD1222 COVID-19 vaccine. V was trimmed by 6 bases and J by 4 bases, leaving 18 bases between them. The CDR3 sequence is 15 residues long. Germline assignment: CDR1 KGHSH and CDR2 LQKENI. General observations from the study: Sampled repertoires all dated from after the peak T cell response. Once two AZD1222 doses were given, Spike-specific TCR breadth and depth went up. Spike-wide vaccine-associated CD4 TCRs dominated at 160-218 and 743-854.

Only in-frame clones appear in the TCRdb table, and some are missing; sequencing was by immunoSEQ multiplex PCR. The table lists more than 110,000 clones, with approximately 2% in the top ten. The clonotype was recovered from an adult in good health. Material: peripheral blood. V gene TRBV18 combines with J gene TRBJ1-2; D may be TRBD1 (6 bases). CDR3 residues: CASSPVGGYGYGYTF. The CDR3 coding sequence is TGTGCCAGCTCCCCAGTAGGGGGGTATGGCTATGGCTACACCTTC.